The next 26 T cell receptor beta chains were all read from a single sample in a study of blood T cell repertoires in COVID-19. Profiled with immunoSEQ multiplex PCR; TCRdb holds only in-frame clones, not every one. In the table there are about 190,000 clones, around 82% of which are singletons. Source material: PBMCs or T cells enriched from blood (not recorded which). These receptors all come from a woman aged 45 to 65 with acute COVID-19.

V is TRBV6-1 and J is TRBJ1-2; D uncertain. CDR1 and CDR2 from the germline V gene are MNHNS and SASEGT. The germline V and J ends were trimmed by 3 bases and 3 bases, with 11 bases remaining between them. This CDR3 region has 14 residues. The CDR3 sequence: CASSEVRIHYGYTF. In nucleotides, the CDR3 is TGTGCCAGCAGTGAGGTCAGGATTCACTATGGCTACACCTTC.

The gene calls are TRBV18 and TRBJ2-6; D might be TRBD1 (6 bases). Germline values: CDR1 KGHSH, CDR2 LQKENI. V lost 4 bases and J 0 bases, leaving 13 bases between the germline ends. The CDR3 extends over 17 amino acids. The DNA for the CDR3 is TGTGCCAGCTCACGGGGTGGCAGGGGCTCTGGGGCCAACGTCCTGACTTTC. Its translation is CASSRGGRGSGANVLTF.

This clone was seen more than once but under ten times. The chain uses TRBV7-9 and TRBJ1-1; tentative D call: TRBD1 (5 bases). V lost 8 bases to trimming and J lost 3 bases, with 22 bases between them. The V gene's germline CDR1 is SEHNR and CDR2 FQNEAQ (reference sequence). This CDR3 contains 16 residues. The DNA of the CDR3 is TGTGCCAGCGGTGGGGCTTGGGGCGGACGGGACACTGAAGCTTTCTTT. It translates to CASGGAWGGRDTEAFF. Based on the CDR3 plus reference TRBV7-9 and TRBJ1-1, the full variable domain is DTGVSQNPRHKITKRGQNVTFRCDPISEHNRLYWYRQTLGQGPEFLTYFQNEAQLEKSRLLSDRFSAERPKGSFSTLEIQRTEQGDSAMYLCASGGAWGGRDTEAFFGQGTRLTVV.

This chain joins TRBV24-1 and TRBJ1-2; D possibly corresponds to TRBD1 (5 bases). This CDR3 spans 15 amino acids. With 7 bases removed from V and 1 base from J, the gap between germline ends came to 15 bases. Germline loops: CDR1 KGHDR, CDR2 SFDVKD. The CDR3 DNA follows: TGTGCCACCAGATCCGTTGAGACAGTTAACTATGGCTACACCTTC. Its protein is CATRSVETVNYGYTF.

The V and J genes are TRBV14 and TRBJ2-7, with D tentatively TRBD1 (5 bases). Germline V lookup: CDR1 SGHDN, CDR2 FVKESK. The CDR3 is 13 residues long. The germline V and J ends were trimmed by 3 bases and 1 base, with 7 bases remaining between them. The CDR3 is CASSHQGSYEQYV. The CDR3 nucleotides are TGTGCCAGCAGCCATCAGGGATCCTACGAGCAGTACGTC.

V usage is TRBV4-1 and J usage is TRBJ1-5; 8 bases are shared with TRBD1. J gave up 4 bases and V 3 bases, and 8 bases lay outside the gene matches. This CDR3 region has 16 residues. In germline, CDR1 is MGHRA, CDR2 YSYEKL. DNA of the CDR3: TGCGCCAGCAGCCAGGGGATGGACAGGGAGAATCAGCCCCAGCATTTT. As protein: CASSQGMDRENQPQHF.

CDR3 coding DNA: TGTGCCAGCAGCCAACTCAGTAAAGACACCGGGGAGCTGTTTTTT. It specifies CASSQLSKDTGELFF. This sequence joins TRBV3-1 (or the pseudogene TRBV3-2) and TRBJ2-2; D gene ambiguous. Trimming left V 2 bases short and J 3 bases short, with 10 bases between. This CDR3 comprises 15 residues. Looked up from germline, CDR1 is LGHDT and CDR2 is YNNKEL (reference sequence).

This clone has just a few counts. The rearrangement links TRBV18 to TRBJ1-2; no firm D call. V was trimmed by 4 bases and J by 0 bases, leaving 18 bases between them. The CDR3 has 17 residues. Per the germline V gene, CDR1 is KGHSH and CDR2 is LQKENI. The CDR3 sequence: CASSRRDEVSPNYGYTF. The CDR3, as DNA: TGTGCCAGCTCACGCCGCGACGAGGTAAGTCCTAACTATGGCTACACCTTC.

Here the CDR3 DNA reads TGTGCCAGCAGCCAAGGAGGGGGGGCCGATGAGCAGTTCTTC. This codes for CASSQGGGADEQFF. The chain uses TRBV3-1 (or the pseudogene TRBV3-2) and TRBJ2-1; possible D gene TRBD2, 7 bases. The CDR3 contains 14 residues. The V and J ends lost 1 base and 8 bases respectively, with 12 bases between them. Germline CDR1 reads LGHDT; CDR2 reads YNNKEL (reference sequence).

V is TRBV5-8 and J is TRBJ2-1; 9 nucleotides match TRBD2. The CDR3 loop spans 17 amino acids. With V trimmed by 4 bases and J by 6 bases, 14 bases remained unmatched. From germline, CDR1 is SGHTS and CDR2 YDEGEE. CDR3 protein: CASSARIERGAINEQFF. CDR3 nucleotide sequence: TGTGCCAGCAGCGCGCGGATCGAGCGGGGGGCCATCAATGAGCAGTTCTTC.

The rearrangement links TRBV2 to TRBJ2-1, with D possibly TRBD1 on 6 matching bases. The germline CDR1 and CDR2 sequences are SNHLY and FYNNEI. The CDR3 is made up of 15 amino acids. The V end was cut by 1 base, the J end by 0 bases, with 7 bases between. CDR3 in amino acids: CASSEEGGSYNEQFF. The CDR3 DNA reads TGTGCCAGCAGTGAAGAAGGGGGCTCCTACAATGAGCAGTTCTTC.

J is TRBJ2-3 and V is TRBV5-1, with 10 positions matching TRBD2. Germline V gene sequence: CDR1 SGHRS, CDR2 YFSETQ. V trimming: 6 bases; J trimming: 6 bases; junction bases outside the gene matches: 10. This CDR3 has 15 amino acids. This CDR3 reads CASTPSSGGDDTQYF. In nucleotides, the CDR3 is TGCGCCAGCACGCCCTCCAGCGGGGGGGATGATACGCAGTATTTT. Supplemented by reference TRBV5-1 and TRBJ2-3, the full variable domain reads KAGVTQTPRYLIKTRGQQVTLSCSPISGHRSVSWYQQTPGQGLQFLFEYFSETQRNKGNFPGRFSGRQFSNSRSEMNVSTLELGDSALYLCASTPSSGGDDTQYFGPGTRLTVL.

The CDR3 sequence: CASSEPNTGTGYGYTF. CDR3 coding DNA: TGTGCCAGCAGCGAGCCGAATACAGGGACAGGGTATGGCTACACCTTC. The chain has TRBV9 and TRBJ1-2; TRBD1 agrees at 9 bases. Per the germline V gene, CDR1 is SGDLS and CDR2 is YYNGEE. This CDR3 comprises 16 residues. Trimming took 3 bases from V and 5 from J; bases not matched to a gene: 11.

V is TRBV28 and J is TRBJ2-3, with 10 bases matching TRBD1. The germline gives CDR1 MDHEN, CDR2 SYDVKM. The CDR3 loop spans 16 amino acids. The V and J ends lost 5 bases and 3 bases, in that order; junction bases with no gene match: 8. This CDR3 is CASSPRGQGITDTQYF. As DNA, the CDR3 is TGTGCCAGCAGTCCCAGGGGACAGGGGATTACAGATACGCAGTATTTT. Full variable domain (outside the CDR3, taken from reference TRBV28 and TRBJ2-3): DVKVTQSSRYLVKRTGEKVFLECVQDMDHENMFWYRQDPGLGLRLIYFSYDVKMKEKGDIPEGYSVSREKKERFSLILESASTNQTSMYLCASSPRGQGITDTQYFGPGTRLTVL.

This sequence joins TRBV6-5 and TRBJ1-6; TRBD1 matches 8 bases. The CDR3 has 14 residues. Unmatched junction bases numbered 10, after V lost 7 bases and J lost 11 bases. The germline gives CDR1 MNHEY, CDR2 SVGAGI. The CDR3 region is CASTLTGGMAPLHF. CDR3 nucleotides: TGTGCCAGCACCCTAACAGGGGGTATGGCACCCCTCCACTTT.

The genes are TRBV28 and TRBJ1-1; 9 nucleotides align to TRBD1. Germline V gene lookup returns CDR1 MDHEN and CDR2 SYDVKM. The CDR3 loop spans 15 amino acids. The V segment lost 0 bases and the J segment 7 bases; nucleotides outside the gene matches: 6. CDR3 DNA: TGTGCCAGCAGTTTATGGGGACAGGGTACGATTGAAGCTTTCTTT. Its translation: CASSLWGQGTIEAFF.

The CDR3: CASRGQATDTQYF. In DNA form, the CDR3 reads TGTGCCAGCAGGGGACAGGCCACAGATACGCAGTATTTT. The chain combines TRBV6-4 with TRBJ2-3; TRBD1 matches 8 bases. Looked up from germline, CDR1 is MRHNA and CDR2 is SNTAGT. This CDR3 contains 13 residues. V lost 6 bases and J lost 2; bases outside the gene matches: 1.

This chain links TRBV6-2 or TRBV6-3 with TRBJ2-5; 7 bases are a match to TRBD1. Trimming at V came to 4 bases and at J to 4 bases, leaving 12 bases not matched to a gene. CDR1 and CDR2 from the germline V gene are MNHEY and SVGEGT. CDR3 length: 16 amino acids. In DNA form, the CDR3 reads TGTGCCAGCAGTTCCTTCGGGAAGGGGGCATCAGAGACCCAGTACTTC. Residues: CASSSFGKGASETQYF.

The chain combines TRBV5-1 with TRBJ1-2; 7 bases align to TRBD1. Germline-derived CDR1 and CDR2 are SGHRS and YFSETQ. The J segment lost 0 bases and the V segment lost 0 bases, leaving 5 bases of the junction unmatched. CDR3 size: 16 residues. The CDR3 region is CASSLDGTDSNYGYTF. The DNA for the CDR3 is TGCGCCAGCAGCTTGGATGGGACAGATTCTAACTATGGCTACACCTTC.

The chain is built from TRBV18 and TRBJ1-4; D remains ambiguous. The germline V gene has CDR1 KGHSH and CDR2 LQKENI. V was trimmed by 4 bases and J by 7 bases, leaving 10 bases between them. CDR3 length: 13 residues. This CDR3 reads CASSRGEVEKLFF. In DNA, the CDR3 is TGTGCCAGCTCACGGGGAGAGGTTGAAAAACTGTTTTTT. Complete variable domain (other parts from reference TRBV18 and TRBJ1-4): NAGVMQNPRHLVRRRGQEARLRCSPMKGHSHVYWYRQLPEEGLKFMVYLQKENIIDESGMPKERFSAEFPKEGPSILRIQQVVRGDSAAYFCASSRGEVEKLFFGSGTQLSVL.

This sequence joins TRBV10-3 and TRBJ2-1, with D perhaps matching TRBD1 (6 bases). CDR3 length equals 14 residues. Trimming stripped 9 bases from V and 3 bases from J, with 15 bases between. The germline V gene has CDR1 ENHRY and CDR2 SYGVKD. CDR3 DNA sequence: TGTGCCATGGGGGCGGCGCAGGGCTACAATGAGCAGTTCTTC. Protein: CAMGAAQGYNEQFF.

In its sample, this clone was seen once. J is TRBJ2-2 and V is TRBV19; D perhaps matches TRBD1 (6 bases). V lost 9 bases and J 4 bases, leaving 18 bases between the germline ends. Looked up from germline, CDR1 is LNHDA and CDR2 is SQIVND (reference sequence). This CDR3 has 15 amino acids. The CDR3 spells CARGALRGITGELFF. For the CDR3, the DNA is TGTGCCAGAGGGGCCCTCAGGGGCATCACCGGGGAGCTGTTTTTT.

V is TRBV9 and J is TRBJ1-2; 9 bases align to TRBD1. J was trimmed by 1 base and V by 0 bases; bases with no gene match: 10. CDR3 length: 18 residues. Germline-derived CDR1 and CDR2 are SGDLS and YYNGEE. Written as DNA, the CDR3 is TGTGCCAGCAGCGTAGGTTTGAGGACAGGGGCCCATAACTATGGCTACACCTTC. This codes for CASSVGLRTGAHNYGYTF.

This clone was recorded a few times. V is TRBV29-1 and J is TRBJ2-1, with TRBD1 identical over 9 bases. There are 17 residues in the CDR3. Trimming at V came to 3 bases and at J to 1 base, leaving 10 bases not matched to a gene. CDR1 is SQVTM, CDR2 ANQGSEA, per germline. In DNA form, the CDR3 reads TGCAGCGTTGAGGAGCCGACAGGGGGTTTGTCCTACAATGAGCAGTTCTTC. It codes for CSVEEPTGGLSYNEQFF.

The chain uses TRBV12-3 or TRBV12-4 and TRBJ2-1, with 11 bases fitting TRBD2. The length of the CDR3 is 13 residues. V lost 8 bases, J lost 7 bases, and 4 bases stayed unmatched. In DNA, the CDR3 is TGTGCCAGCTTAGCGGGGGGGCGGAATGAGCAGTTCTTC. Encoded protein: CASLAGGRNEQFF.

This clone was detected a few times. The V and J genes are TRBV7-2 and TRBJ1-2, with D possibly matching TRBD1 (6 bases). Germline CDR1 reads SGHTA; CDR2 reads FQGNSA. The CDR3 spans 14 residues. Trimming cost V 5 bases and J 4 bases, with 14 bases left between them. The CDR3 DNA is TGTGCCAGCAGCGTGTCCGGACAGATCTATGGCTACACCTTC. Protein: CASSVSGQIYGYTF.